This TCR beta chain appears in the sequencing data of a study of shared clonotypes between healthy human individuals. At the level of the study: Sampling drew on donors who were a couple of women and three men aged 18 to 49. Study conclusions and caveats: Inspection by rarefaction showed sorted-subset sequencing to be incomplete despite large depth. Collection of samples was limited to blood; tissue repertoires likely differ.

About this clone itself: Antigen: not known.

An even split of each subset's genomic DNA across several immunoSEQ plates was performed. Data came from immunoSEQ multiplex PCR; TCRdb stores just in-frame clones and leaves some out. The sample holds about 2.4 million clones, roughly 93% seen once. Germline V lookup: CDR1 WNHNN, CDR2 SYGVQD (reference sequence). Trimming removed 8 bases from V and 4 bases from J; junction bases left unmatched: 13. This CDR3 is 15 amino acids long. V usage is TRBV10-1 and J usage is TRBJ2-5; TRBD1 matches 7 bases. This clonotype originated in a man aged 18 to 29 in good health. Some clones in this sample may be carry-over from other donors' samples. Material: naive CD4+ T cells from PBMCs. The sample's subset: CD45RA+ positively selected. CDR3 coding DNA: TGCGCCAGCTCCGAGGGGGCAGGGGCTGCAGAGACCCAGTACTTC. As protein: CASSEGAGAAETQYF.